The rows below give T cell receptor beta chains drawn from one sample of a study of read filtering for tumor transcriptome and immune sequencing. MiXCR, applied by TCRdb to the reads, yields one record per CDR3 protein. This table has 39,000 or so distinct CDR3 sequences, around an eighth appearing once. Input material: a population of CD138-negative cells sorted from bone marrow. Every receptor here comes from a donor at least 40 years old with multiple myeloma. Each CDR3 is given with its conserved first and last residue. The D gene is left open where the match is weak. Clone size is stated in some rows and not others, as once, few, many or a class when expanded.

D gene: -; V gene: TRBV20-1; J gene: TRBJ1-2; clone size: few; CDR3 protein: CSAVAASGLYGYTF; CDR3 DNA: TGCAGTGCCGTTGCTGCATCGGGCCTCTATGGCTACACCTTC
D gene: -; V gene: TRBV20-1; J gene: TRBJ1-2; clone size: many; CDR3 protein: CSARPASGYGYTF; CDR3 DNA: TGCAGTGCTAGACCCGCGTCAGGCTATGGCTACACCTTC
D gene: -; V gene: TRBV4-3; J gene: TRBJ2-1; clone size: many; CDR3 protein: CASSQVLGYNEQFF; CDR3 DNA: TGCGCCAGCAGCCAAGTACTAGGTTACAATGAGCAGTTCTTC
D gene: TRBD2; V gene: TRBV28; J gene: TRBJ2-5; clone size: many; CDR3 protein: CASSFLGLAGLQETQYF; CDR3 DNA: TGTGCCAGCAGTTTCCTCGGGCTAGCGGGGCTCCAAGAGACCCAGTACTTC
D gene: TRBD1; V gene: TRBV11-2; J gene: TRBJ1-1; clone size: -; CDR3 protein: CASSSWTGENTEAFF; CDR3 DNA: TGTGCCAGCAGCTCATGGACAGGGGAGAACACTGAAGCTTTCTTT
D gene: -; V gene: TRBV10-1; J gene: TRBJ2-3; clone size: many; CDR3 protein: CASNQRSTDTQYF; CDR3 DNA: TGCGCCAGCAATCAACGGAGCACAGATACGCAGTATTTT
D gene: -; V gene: TRBV6-2/TRBV6-3; J gene: TRBJ2-1; clone size: few; CDR3 protein: CASKEGAGAHEQFF; CDR3 DNA: TGTGCCAGCAAGGAGGGGGCGGGGGCCCATGAGCAGTTCTTC
D gene: -; V gene: TRBV12-3/TRBV12-4; J gene: TRBJ2-5; clone size: few; CDR3 protein: CASSSPRTQETQYF; CDR3 DNA: TGTGCCAGCAGTTCCCCCCGGACACAAGAGACCCAGTACTTC
D gene: TRBD2; V gene: TRBV29-1; J gene: TRBJ2-1; clone size: many; CDR3 protein: CSVRLAPISTIMEQFF; CDR3 DNA: TGCAGCGTTAGACTAGCGCCCATCTCGACAATTATGGAGCAGTTCTTC
D gene: -; V gene: TRBV6-5; J gene: TRBJ1-3; clone size: many; CDR3 protein: CASSYSLGGNTIYF; CDR3 DNA: TGTGCCAGCAGTTACTCCCTGGGGGGAAACACCATATATTTT
D gene: -; V gene: TRBV4-2; J gene: TRBJ2-1; clone size: many; CDR3 protein: CASSYYSGTSSYNEQFF; CDR3 DNA: TGTGCCAGCAGCTATTATAGCGGCACTAGCTCCTACAATGAGCAGTTCTTC
D gene: TRBD2; V gene: TRBV5-4; J gene: TRBJ2-3; clone size: many; CDR3 protein: CASSLWTSGVTDTQYF; CDR3 DNA: TGTGCCAGCAGCTTGTGGACTAGCGGGGTCACAGATACGCAGTATTTT
D gene: -; V gene: TRBV19; J gene: TRBJ2-2; clone size: many; CDR3 protein: CASSIVGNGAGELFF; CDR3 DNA: TGTGCCAGTAGTATTGTGGGGAATGGGGCCGGGGAGCTGTTTTTT
D gene: -; V gene: TRBV20-1; J gene: TRBJ2-2; clone size: many; CDR3 protein: CSATPMAQRAGELFF; CDR3 DNA: TGCAGTGCTACCCCAATGGCCCAAAGGGCCGGGGAGCTGTTTTTT
D gene: -; V gene: TRBV11-2; J gene: TRBJ2-3; clone size: many; CDR3 protein: CASSLRGDADTQYF; CDR3 DNA: TGTGCCAGCAGCTTAAGGGGGGACGCAGATACGCAGTATTTT
D gene: TRBD1; V gene: TRBV18; J gene: TRBJ1-2; clone size: many; CDR3 protein: CASSPPGQRDNYGYTF; CDR3 DNA: TGTGCCAGCTCACCACCGGGACAGAGAGATAACTATGGCTACACCTTC
D gene: -; V gene: TRBV2; J gene: TRBJ1-6; clone size: many; CDR3 protein: CASSGTHTINSPLHF; CDR3 DNA: TGTGCCAGCAGTGGGACGCATACGATTAATTCACCCCTCCACTTT
D gene: TRBD2; V gene: TRBV6-4; J gene: TRBJ2-3; clone size: -; CDR3 protein: CASSASAGSTDTQYF; CDR3 DNA: TGTGCCAGCAGTGCCTCAGCGGGAAGCACAGATACGCAGTATTTT
D gene: TRBD2; V gene: TRBV10-3; J gene: TRBJ2-1; clone size: many; CDR3 protein: CAISVGLAGVNEQFF; CDR3 DNA: TGTGCCATCAGCGTGGGACTAGCGGGAGTTAATGAGCAGTTCTTC
D gene: -; V gene: TRBV12-3/TRBV12-4; J gene: TRBJ1-5; clone size: medium-sized; CDR3 protein: CASSFPSQPQHF; CDR3 DNA: TGTGCCAGCAGTTTCCCTTCCCAGCCCCAGCATTTT
D gene: -; V gene: TRBV6-1; J gene: TRBJ2-7; clone size: many; CDR3 protein: CASSDERASVYEQYF; CDR3 DNA: TGTGCCAGCAGTGACGAAAGGGCTAGCGTGTACGAGCAGTACTTC
D gene: TRBD1; V gene: TRBV7-9; J gene: TRBJ2-4; clone size: many; CDR3 protein: CASSEETGKSKNIQYF; CDR3 DNA: TGTGCCAGCAGCGAGGAGACAGGGAAGTCCAAAAACATTCAGTACTTC
D gene: TRBD2; V gene: TRBV20-1; J gene: TRBJ2-1; clone size: many; CDR3 protein: CSARGQRVLAGNEQFF; CDR3 DNA: TGCAGTGCTAGAGGCCAAAGAGTACTAGCGGGAAATGAGCAGTTCTTC
D gene: -; V gene: TRBV20-1; J gene: TRBJ1-5; clone size: many; CDR3 protein: CSARAQGDLDQPQHF; CDR3 DNA: TGCAGTGCTAGAGCCCAGGGTGATTTGGATCAGCCCCAGCATTTT
D gene: TRBD2; V gene: TRBV7-2; J gene: TRBJ2-5; clone size: many; CDR3 protein: CASSLGAGGETQYF; CDR3 DNA: TGTGCCAGCAGCTTAGGGGCGGGAGGGGAGACCCAGTACTTC
D gene: -; V gene: TRBV3-1; J gene: TRBJ2-3; clone size: many; CDR3 protein: CASSLQPTDTQYF; CDR3 DNA: TGTGCCAGCAGCCTCCAGCCCACAGATACGCAGTATTTT
D gene: -; V gene: TRBV10-3; J gene: TRBJ1-4; clone size: many; CDR3 protein: CAISGGFNEKLFF; CDR3 DNA: TGTGCCATCAGTGGAGGATTTAATGAAAAACTGTTTTTT
D gene: -; V gene: TRBV29-1; J gene: TRBJ2-5; clone size: -; CDR3 protein: CSVDNSGETQYF; CDR3 DNA: TGCAGCGTTGACAATTCGGGAGAGACCCAGTACTTC
D gene: -; V gene: TRBV27; J gene: TRBJ2-7; clone size: many; CDR3 protein: CASQGQGTYEQYF; CDR3 DNA: TGTGCCAGCCAGGGGCAGGGAACCTACGAGCAGTACTTC
D gene: -; V gene: TRBV27; J gene: TRBJ2-1; clone size: many; CDR3 protein: CASSLGGQTNEQFF; CDR3 DNA: TGTGCCAGCAGTTTAGGCGGACAGACCAATGAGCAGTTCTTC
D gene: TRBD2; V gene: TRBV13; J gene: TRBJ2-3; clone size: many; CDR3 protein: CASSRSGSATDTQYF; CDR3 DNA: TGTGCCAGCAGCCGTAGCGGGAGTGCTACAGATACGCAGTATTTT
D gene: TRBD2; V gene: TRBV24-1; J gene: TRBJ2-7; clone size: many; CDR3 protein: CATSEAGLEKREQYF; CDR3 DNA: TGTGCCACCAGTGAAGCGGGACTAGAGAAGAGAGAGCAGTACTTC
D gene: -; V gene: TRBV7-2; J gene: TRBJ2-2; clone size: many; CDR3 protein: CASSLGLRSLMNTGELFF; CDR3 DNA: TGTGCCAGCAGCTTAGGTTTAAGGTCGCTAATGAACACCGGGGAGCTGTTTTTT
D gene: -; V gene: TRBV28; J gene: TRBJ2-7; clone size: many; CDR3 protein: CASSLGSKGRSSYEQYF; CDR3 DNA: TGTGCCAGCAGTTTGGGATCGAAAGGCAGGAGCTCCTACGAGCAGTACTTC
D gene: -; V gene: TRBV5-1; J gene: TRBJ2-3; clone size: few; CDR3 protein: CASSLRGPSSTDTQYF; CDR3 DNA: TGCGCCAGCAGCCTCCGTGGCCCCTCTAGCACAGATACGCAGTATTTT
D gene: -; V gene: TRBV7-2; J gene: TRBJ2-5; clone size: -; CDR3 protein: CASSSPKETQYF; CDR3 DNA: TGTGCCAGCAGCTCCCCCAAGGAGACCCAGTACTTC
D gene: TRBD1; V gene: TRBV30; J gene: TRBJ2-2; clone size: many; CDR3 protein: CAWKVGQGATGELFF; CDR3 DNA: TGTGCCTGGAAGGTGGGACAGGGGGCCACCGGGGAGCTGTTTTTT
D gene: TRBD2; V gene: TRBV5-1; J gene: TRBJ2-2; clone size: few; CDR3 protein: CASSWLAGDASGELFF; CDR3 DNA: TGCGCCAGCAGCTGGCTAGCGGGGGATGCGTCCGGGGAGCTGTTTTTT
D gene: -; V gene: TRBV20-1; J gene: TRBJ2-7; clone size: many; CDR3 protein: CSASPDPQKGEQYF; CDR3 DNA: TGCAGTGCTAGCCCCGACCCCCAGAAAGGAGAGCAGTACTTC
D gene: -; V gene: TRBV7-2; J gene: TRBJ2-1; clone size: many; CDR3 protein: CASSPYTSTTEQFF; CDR3 DNA: TGTGCCAGCAGCCCCTACACATCTACAACTGAGCAGTTCTTC
D gene: -; V gene: TRBV28; J gene: TRBJ2-2; clone size: -; CDR3 protein: CASSFQGNAGEPFF; CDR3 DNA: TGTGCCAGCAGTTTTCAGGGCAACGCCGGGGAGCCGTTTTTT
D gene: TRBD1; V gene: TRBV5-6; J gene: TRBJ2-6; clone size: many; CDR3 protein: CASSSPPGQGINVLTF; CDR3 DNA: TGTGCCAGCAGCTCTCCACCTGGACAGGGGATCAACGTCCTGACTTTC
D gene: TRBD2; V gene: TRBV15; J gene: TRBJ2-1; clone size: many; CDR3 protein: CATSSFRRESYNEQFF; CDR3 DNA: TGTGCCACCAGCAGTTTTAGGCGGGAGAGCTACAATGAGCAGTTCTTC
D gene: TRBD2; V gene: TRBV7-2; J gene: TRBJ2-5; clone size: -; CDR3 protein: CASSLLSALGLAGNQETQYF; CDR3 DNA: TGTGCCAGCAGCCTACTCTCCGCTTTGGGACTAGCGGGGAACCAAGAGACCCAGTACTTC
D gene: -; V gene: TRBV29-1; J gene: TRBJ2-5; clone size: many; CDR3 protein: CSVVRGIETQYF; CDR3 DNA: TGCAGCGTTGTACGAGGGATCGAGACCCAGTACTTC
D gene: TRBD1; V gene: TRBV6-5; J gene: TRBJ1-1; clone size: -; CDR3 protein: CASSGPGTGNTEAFF; CDR3 DNA: TGTGCCAGCAGCGGTCCCGGGACAGGGAACACTGAAGCTTTCTTT
D gene: -; V gene: TRBV19; J gene: TRBJ2-7; clone size: many; CDR3 protein: CASSQPNSYEQYF; CDR3 DNA: TGTGCCAGTTCCCAGCCGAATTCCTACGAGCAGTACTTC
D gene: -; V gene: TRBV7-2; J gene: TRBJ2-1; clone size: many; CDR3 protein: CASSNRSTIEQFF; CDR3 DNA: TGTGCCAGCAGCAACCGCTCGACCATTGAGCAGTTCTTC
D gene: TRBD1; V gene: TRBV7-9; J gene: TRBJ1-5; clone size: many; CDR3 protein: CASSSGGQPQHF; CDR3 DNA: TGTGCCAGCAGCTCAGGGGGACAGCCCCAGCATTTT
D gene: -; V gene: TRBV12-3/TRBV12-4; J gene: TRBJ2-3; clone size: many; CDR3 protein: CASSFVDTQYF; CDR3 DNA: TGTGCCAGCAGTTTTGTGGATACGCAGTATTTT
D gene: TRBD2; V gene: TRBV7-6; J gene: TRBJ2-1; clone size: many; CDR3 protein: CASSRGLAGVNEQFF; CDR3 DNA: TGTGCCAGCAGCCGAGGACTAGCGGGAGTAAATGAGCAGTTCTTC
D gene: TRBD1; V gene: TRBV28; J gene: TRBJ2-7; clone size: many; CDR3 protein: CASSRTGVSYEQYF; CDR3 DNA: TGTGCCAGCAGTCGGACAGGTGTCTCCTACGAGCAGTACTTC
D gene: -; V gene: TRBV25-1; J gene: TRBJ2-7; clone size: -; CDR3 protein: CASSDKADEQYF; CDR3 DNA: TGTGCCAGCAGTGATAAAGCGGACGAGCAGTACTTC
D gene: -; V gene: TRBV7-2; J gene: TRBJ2-1; clone size: many; CDR3 protein: CASTPSNEQFF; CDR3 DNA: TGTGCCAGCACTCCTTCTAATGAGCAGTTCTTC
D gene: -; V gene: TRBV6-1; J gene: TRBJ2-1; clone size: many; CDR3 protein: CASSEAFTGLHEQFF; CDR3 DNA: TGTGCCAGCAGTGAAGCGTTTACCGGGTTGCATGAGCAGTTCTTC
D gene: TRBD2; V gene: TRBV12-3/TRBV12-4; J gene: TRBJ2-1; clone size: medium-sized; CDR3 protein: CASSFPPAAGGNEQFF; CDR3 DNA: TGTGCCAGCAGTTTTCCCCCCGCTGCGGGAGGGAATGAGCAGTTCTTC
D gene: TRBD2; V gene: TRBV6-5; J gene: TRBJ2-1; clone size: many; CDR3 protein: CASSRQGLLTSGVNEQFF; CDR3 DNA: TGTGCCAGCAGTCGACAGGGTTTATTGACTAGCGGGGTTAATGAGCAGTTCTTC
D gene: -; V gene: TRBV7-2; J gene: TRBJ1-4; clone size: many; CDR3 protein: CASSLKPTREKLFF; CDR3 DNA: TGTGCCAGCAGCTTAAAACCTACCAGGGAAAAACTGTTTTTT